The rows below give T cell receptor beta chains drawn from one sample of a study of shared clonotypes between healthy human individuals. Here immunoSEQ multiplex PCR was the method, and the copy in TCRdb shows in-frame clones only, minus some. This sample has fewer than 650,000 clones, with 76% found just once. The sequencing input was PBMCs. Receptor source: a woman between 40 and 50 years old in good health. Some clones in this sample may be carry-over from other donors' samples. Each CDR3 is given with its conserved first and last residue. A D gene is named only where the DNA matches it firmly. Some rows mark clone size as missing; the rest say once, few, many or name a class of expanded clone.

-,TRBV4-1,TRBD1,TRBJ2-5,TGCGCCAGCAGCCTACATACCCGACAGGGACAAGAGACCCAGTACTTC,CASSLHTRQGQETQYF
-,TRBV4-2,-,TRBJ2-7,TGTGCCAGCAGCCAAGGGGATAGAGGTTACGAGCAGTACTTC,CASSQGDRGYEQYF
-,TRBV28,-,TRBJ1-1,TGTGCCAGCATTCCTAGAGAGCCTTCCATGAACACTGAAGCTTTCTTT,CASIPREPSMNTEAFF
-,TRBV6-1,-,TRBJ1-2,TGTGCCAGCACAGATTTCGGGGGCTACACCTTC,CASTDFGGYTF
once,TRBV7-9,-,TRBJ2-3,TGTGCCAGCAGCTTAGAGGGGTCTAGCAGGGCCCCTTTCACAGATACGCAGTATTTT,CASSLEGSSRAPFTDTQYF
-,TRBV15,TRBD2,TRBJ2-5,TGTGCCACCAGCACCCAACACCGGGGACTAGCGGAACAAGAGACCCAGTACTTC,CATSTQHRGLAEQETQYF
-,TRBV28,-,TRBJ2-2,TGTGCCAGCAGTTTAAGTCCCGGGGAGCTGTTTTTT,CASSLSPGELFF
-,TRBV10-3,TRBD1,TRBJ1-1,TGTGCCATCAGACCCGGGACAGGGAGGTTGAGTACTGAAGCTTTCTTT,CAIRPGTGRLSTEAFF
few,TRBV19,TRBD1,TRBJ1-5,TGTGCCAGTAGAGGGACAGGCAATCAGCCCCAGCATTTT,CASRGTGNQPQHF
-,TRBV5-1,-,TRBJ2-5,TGCGCCAGCAGCTTGCTATCAGGAGGAGGACAAGAGACCCAGTACTTC,CASSLLSGGGQETQYF
-,TRBV19,-,TRBJ2-7,TGTGCCAGTAGTACCCTAGGAAAAGCTTACGAGCAGTACTTC,CASSTLGKAYEQYF
-,TRBV6-5,-,TRBJ1-1,TGTGCCAGCAGCGTTAGAGAGAACACTGAAGCTTTCTTT,CASSVRENTEAFF
-,TRBV6-4,-,TRBJ2-2,TGTGCCAGCGGAAGGACAGAGGATACCGGGGAGCTGTTTTTT,CASGRTEDTGELFF
-,TRBV4-1,-,TRBJ1-3,TGCGCCAGCAGCCGCAGGACAGTCTCTGGAAACACCATATATTTT,CASSRRTVSGNTIYF
-,TRBV4-2,TRBD2,TRBJ2-1,TGTGCCAGCAGCCACGAGGTGACTAGCGGGACCTACAATGAGCAGTTCTTC,CASSHEVTSGTYNEQFF
few,TRBV4-3,-,TRBJ1-5,TGCGCCAGCAGCCAAGGGGGAAGGGATCAGCCCCAGCATTTT,CASSQGGRDQPQHF
-,TRBV5-1,TRBD2,TRBJ2-7,TGCGCCAGCAGCCCCGGACTAGCGGGAGGGCCTGGCTACGAGCAGTACTTC,CASSPGLAGGPGYEQYF
-,TRBV6-1,-,TRBJ1-2,TGTGCCAGCAGTGAATGGAGTGGGCCTAACTATGGCTACACCTTC,CASSEWSGPNYGYTF